The sequence of this T cell receptor (beta chain) was determined in a study of cytomegalovirus exposure and HLA in healthy donors. Libraries were prepared by immunoSEQ multiplex PCR; TCRdb keeps only in-frame clonotypes and omits some of them. This sample has approximately 190,000 clones, with about 79% found just once. This CDR3 comprises 16 residues. From germline, CDR1 is MNHEY and CDR2 SVGAGI. Trimming at V came to 0 bases and at J to 10 bases, leaving 10 bases not matched to a gene. These donors were members of the 120-subject validation cohort, a group separate from the approximately 700-subject first cohort.

The chain couples TRBV6-5 to TRBJ2-1; 9 nucleotides line up with TRBD2. Material: PBMCs. This TCR was sampled from a woman aged 25 to 39 in good health and CMV-seropositive. In DNA, the CDR3 is TGTGCCAGCAGTTACTCGACTAGCGGTGCCGCGTGGGAGCAGTTCTTC. Translated: CASSYSTSGAAWEQFF.